A single sample gave rise to the 26 T cell receptor beta chains below, sequenced in a study of beta chain features in type 1 diabetes. The whole isolated RNA underwent reverse transcription, so sequencing captured expressed TCRB transcripts. Assay: immunoSEQ multiplex PCR; the TCRdb copy retains only in-frame clones and omits some. The sample yields some 330,000 clones, approximately 10% seen once. Sequenced: naive CD4+ T cells from blood. Source of these receptors: a woman in her thirties in good health.

This clone was seen a handful of times. Other DNA sequences in this specimen translate into the identical CDR3. The gene calls are TRBV4-2 and TRBJ2-7, with D tentatively TRBD2 (5 bases). The CDR3 is made up of 13 amino acids. V shed 0 bases and J shed 3 bases, with 6 bases lying between them. Germline V gene lookup returns CDR1 LGHNA and CDR2 YNFKEQ. As DNA, the CDR3 is TGTGCCAGCAGCCAAGATCGGGGCTACGAGCAGTACTTC. Amino acids: CASSQDRGYEQYF.

The chain employs TRBV15 and TRBJ2-5, with D possibly TRBD2 on 5 matching bases. The ends were cut back, 0 bases at V and 1 base at J, with 9 bases in the middle. CDR1 and CDR2 (germline): LNHNV, YYDKDF (reference sequence). The CDR3 consists of 15 residues. CDR3 in amino acids: CATSRDRGSQETQYF. CDR3 nucleotides: TGTGCCACCAGCAGAGATCGAGGGTCCCAAGAGACCCAGTACTTC. The variable domain in full, with the rest retrieved from reference TRBV15 and TRBJ2-5, is DAMVIQNPRYQVTQFGKPVTLSCSQTLNHNVMYWYQQKSSQAPKLLFHYYDKDFNNEADTPDNFQSRRPNTSFCFLDIRSPGLGDTAMYLCATSRDRGSQETQYFGPGTRLLVL.

The chain has TRBV11-3 and TRBJ2-1; possibly TRBD1 for D (5 bases). V lost 0 bases, J lost 4 bases, and 16 bases lay in between. Germline V gives CDR1 SGHNT, CDR2 YENEEA. The CDR3 covers 17 residues. DNA for the CDR3: TGTGCCAGCAGCTTAGATCCGCCTACAGGTGGGTACAATGAGCAGTTCTTC. Protein product: CASSLDPPTGGYNEQFF.

This clone was counted between two and nine times. This chain uses TRBV29-1 with TRBJ2-2; TRBD1 is a possible D gene (5 bases). The germline V gene encodes CDR1 SQVTM and CDR2 ANQGSEA. The V end lost 4 bases, the J end lost 2 bases, and 11 bases lay between the germline ends. This CDR3 is 14 amino acids long. CDR3 loop: CSVGWTPNTGELFF. The CDR3 region has the DNA TGCAGCGTTGGGTGGACACCTAACACCGGGGAGCTGTTTTTT.

This clone was seen a handful of times. The V call is TRBV5-1, the J call TRBJ2-7; 9 positions match TRBD1. The CDR3 spans 15 residues. Trimming cost V 4 bases and J 0 bases; bases outside gene matches: 5. Germline values: CDR1 SGHRS, CDR2 YFSETQ. The CDR3 protein is CASSQGQGNSYEQYF. The CDR3 DNA reads as TGCGCCAGCAGCCAGGGACAGGGAAACTCCTACGAGCAGTACTTC.

CDR3 sequence reads: CASSLGQGSYGYTF. Here the CDR3 DNA reads TGCGCCAGCAGCTTGGGACAGGGATCCTATGGCTACACCTTC. The gene calls are TRBV5-1 and TRBJ1-2; 7 positions agree with TRBD1. Losses at the gene ends were 0 bases for V and 4 bases for J; bases not matched to a gene: 3. Germline CDR1 and CDR2: SGHRS and YFSETQ. The CDR3 has 14 amino acids.

The chain has TRBV6-5 and TRBJ1-4; a weak D match, TRBD1 (5 bases). CDR3 length: 15 amino acids. The V end was cut by 4 bases, the J end by 6 bases, with 15 bases between. Germline-derived CDR1 and CDR2 are MNHEY and SVGAGI. DNA of the CDR3: TGTGCCAGCAGTTCCGTAGAGGGGAGGCATGAAAAACTGTTTTTT. This sequence encodes CASSSVEGRHEKLFF.

This clone was counted a few times. This chain connects TRBV7-3 to TRBJ2-6; D gene unclear. Germline CDR1 is SGHTA and CDR2 is FQGTGA. This CDR3 is 14 amino acids long. V lost 0 bases and J 2 bases, leaving 2 bases between the germline ends. As DNA, the CDR3 is TGTGCCAGCAGCTTAACTACTGGGGCCAACGTCCTGACTTTC. Residues: CASSLTTGANVLTF.

There are a few counts of this clone. The CDR3 DNA follows: TGTGCCAGCAGAGACAGGGTCCTGACCTCCTACGAGCAGTACTTC. It is translated as CASRDRVLTSYEQYF. The chain joins TRBV21-1 to TRBJ2-7; the table's D call, TRBD1, was not checked against the DNA. TRBV21-1 is marked as a pseudogene. CDR3 size: 15 residues.

This clone has just a few counts. V gene TRBV5-1 combines with J gene TRBJ1-5; no firm D call. The germline V gene has CDR1 SGHRS and CDR2 YFSETQ. Trimming cost V 0 bases and J 4 bases, with 5 bases left between them. This CDR3 comprises 13 residues. The CDR3 DNA reads TGCGCCAGCAGCTTGGACGGGAATCAGCCCCAGCATTTT. This encodes CASSLDGNQPQHF.

The rearrangement joins TRBV18 to TRBJ2-7, with TRBD1 matching 8 bases. The V gene end was trimmed by 5 bases and the J gene end by 3 bases; junction bases not matched to a gene: 9. Per germline, CDR1 KGHSH and CDR2 LQKENI. The CDR3 length is 15 residues. CDR3 bases: TGTGCCAGCTCAGCCCGGGACAGGAAGAGCTACGAGCAGTACTTC. Its translation is CASSARDRKSYEQYF.

Comment on this clone: In the same sample, other DNA sequences code for this CDR3. This chain links TRBV7-3 with TRBJ2-5; 8 nucleotides line up with TRBD1. Germline V gene sequence: CDR1 SGHTA, CDR2 FQGTGA. This CDR3 is 14 amino acids long. V trimming: 2 bases; J trimming: 5 bases; junction bases outside the gene matches: 4. The CDR3 DNA reads TGTGCCAGCAGCTTAGCAGGGGGCAGGGAGACCCAGTACTTC. Protein: CASSLAGGRETQYF.

This chain connects TRBV2 to TRBJ1-3, with 8 bases matching TRBD1. CDR1 SNHLY and CDR2 FYNNEI come from the germline V gene. The CDR3 is 12 amino acids. The CDR3 here is CVHRDRGNTIYF. In nucleotides, the CDR3 is TGTGTCCACCGGGACAGGGGAAACACCATATATTTT.

This clone was detected a few times. The chain has TRBV28 and TRBJ2-5; TRBD2 matches 15 bases. The CDR3 runs to 18 residues. V was clipped by 6 bases and J by 5 bases; unmatched bases: 13. Germline CDR1 reads MDHEN; CDR2 reads SYDVKM. CDR3 sequence reads: CASSFAMGLAGGMETQYF. The CDR3 DNA is TGTGCCAGCAGCTTTGCTATGGGACTAGCGGGAGGTATGGAGACCCAGTACTTC.

The chain uses TRBV11-3 and TRBJ2-3, with 13 bases aligning to TRBD2. Germline CDR1 and CDR2: SGHNT and YENEEA. The CDR3 is 16 amino acids. The V segment lost 6 bases and the J segment 2 bases; nucleotides outside the gene matches: 5. This chain's CDR3 is CASSRGTSGNTDTQYF. The CDR3 DNA reads TGTGCCAGCAGTCGGGGGACTAGCGGGAACACAGATACGCAGTATTTT. Using reference TRBV11-3 and TRBJ2-3 for the parts outside the CDR3, the full variable domain is EAGVVQSPRYKIIEKKQPVAFWCNPISGHNTLYWYLQNLGQGPELLIRYENEEAVDDSQLPKDRFSAERLKGVDSTLKIQPAELGDSAVYLCASSRGTSGNTDTQYFGPGTRLTVL.

This clone turned up a few times. The chain uses TRBV18 and TRBJ2-1; D might be TRBD2 (6 bases). Germline CDR1 is KGHSH and CDR2 is LQKENI. CDR3 size: 15 residues. The ends were cut back, 1 base at V and 10 bases at J, with 17 bases in the middle. CDR3 amino acids: CASSPLGLSPREQFF. The CDR3 coding sequence is TGTGCCAGCTCACCACTTGGACTAAGCCCTCGGGAGCAGTTCTTC.

This clone has a handful of counts. The chain carries TRBV7-9 and TRBJ1-4; a possible D gene is TRBD1 (6 bases). The CDR3 is 15 residues long. The germline CDR1 and CDR2 sequences are SEHNR and FQNEAQ (reference sequence). V lost 5 bases and J 0 bases, leaving 10 bases between the germline ends. CDR3 residues: CASSLEGATNEKLFF. CDR3 in DNA: TGTGCCAGCAGCCTCGAGGGGGCAACTAATGAAAAACTGTTTTTT.

The V call is TRBV28, the J call TRBJ2-1, with 11 bases identical to TRBD2. The length of the CDR3 is 15 residues. CDR1 is MDHEN and CDR2 is SYDVKM in the germline V gene. Unmatched junction bases numbered 8, after V lost 7 bases and J lost 6 bases. The CDR3, as DNA: TGTGCCAGCATCGCCGGGACTAGCGGACTCAATGAGCAGTTCTTC. Its protein is CASIAGTSGLNEQFF. Full variable domain (rest looked up from reference TRBV28 and TRBJ2-1): DVKVTQSSRYLVKRTGEKVFLECVQDMDHENMFWYRQDPGLGLRLIYFSYDVKMKEKGDIPEGYSVSREKKERFSLILESASTNQTSMYLCASIAGTSGLNEQFFGPGTRLTVL.

This clone occurred a few times. V gene TRBV7-3 combines with J gene TRBJ2-1, with D maybe TRBD2 (6 bases). Trimming shortened V by 6 bases and J by 5 bases, and 20 bases separated the two germline ends. The CDR3 spans 16 residues. The germline CDR1 and CDR2 sequences are SGHTA and FQGTGA. In DNA form, the CDR3 reads TGTGCCAGCAGAAACCAAGGAGGGGCTAATAACAATGAGCAGTTCTTC. It encodes CASRNQGGANNNEQFF.

CDR3 residues: CSVEDLAGSQRDTQYF. The CDR3 coding sequence is TGCAGCGTTGAAGATCTGGCGGGGAGCCAGAGGGATACGCAGTATTTT. The genes are TRBV29-1 and TRBJ2-3; D might be TRBD2 (6 bases). Germline CDR1 reads SQVTM; CDR2 reads ANQGSEA. V was clipped by 0 bases and J by 6 bases, with 19 bases between them. CDR3 length: 16 residues.

The rearrangement joins TRBV9 to TRBJ2-5; D gene unclear. TRBJ2-7 matches the DNA end more closely, so the J call is doubtful. This CDR3 comprises 16 residues. CDR1 and CDR2 from the germline V gene are SGDLS and YYNGEE. CDR3: CASSVGRHDRSYEQYF. DNA for the CDR3: TGTGCCAGCAGCGTAGGACGACACGACCGATCCTACGAGCAGTACTTC.

This clone was picked up a small number of times. The chain links TRBV9 to TRBJ2-1; 7 nucleotides match TRBD2. This CDR3 is 18 amino acids long. V shed 2 bases, J shed 0 bases, and the junction held 11 bases outside the gene matches. Germline loops: CDR1 SGDLS, CDR2 YYNGEE. The CDR3 protein is CASSVSGLVDSSYNEQFF. CDR3 nucleotide sequence: TGTGCCAGCAGCGTCTCCGGACTAGTCGACAGCTCCTACAATGAGCAGTTCTTC. The full variable domain, in which reference TRBV9 and TRBJ2-1 provide the parts outside the CDR3, is DSGVTQTPKHLITATGQRVTLRCSPRSGDLSVYWYQQSLDQGLQFLIQYYNGEERAKGNILERFSAQQFPDLHSELNLSSLELGDSALYFCASSVSGLVDSSYNEQFFGPGTRLTVL.

This clone was seen a few times. This chain connects TRBV28 to TRBJ1-1; 8 bases fit TRBD1. The CDR3 has 16 residues. V trimming: 2 bases; J trimming: 5 bases; junction bases outside the gene matches: 10. Germline CDR1 and CDR2: MDHEN and SYDVKM. This chain's CDR3 is CASSLPGQGGKTEAFF. The CDR3 nucleotides read TGTGCCAGCAGTTTACCAGGACAGGGAGGTAAAACTGAAGCTTTCTTT.

This rearrangement joins TRBV9 to TRBJ1-3; 8 positions agree with TRBD1. The CDR3 consists of 14 residues. V lost 3 bases and J lost 6; bases outside the gene matches: 5. Germline V CDR1 and CDR2: SGDLS, YYNGEE. The CDR3 DNA follows: TGTGCCAGCAGCGCCACGGGACAGGCAAACACCATATATTTT. Its protein product is CASSATGQANTIYF.

The J gene is TRBJ2-5, the V gene TRBV2; weak D call: TRBD2 (5 bases). V was pared by 5 bases and J by 3 bases, with 10 bases between. Germline CDR1 reads SNHLY; CDR2 reads FYNNEI. There are 13 residues in the CDR3. The DNA for the CDR3 is TGTGCCAGCAGTTTAATGCGGGAAGAGACCCAGTACTTC. It codes for CASSLMREETQYF.

This clone was seen a handful of times. V gene TRBV28 combines with J gene TRBJ2-7; TRBD2 matches 15 bases. After removal of 5 bases from V and 6 bases from J, the junction contained 5 bases not matched to a gene. Germline CDR1 is MDHEN and CDR2 is SYDVKM. There are 15 residues in the CDR3. DNA of the CDR3: TGTGCCAGCAGTCCCGGGACTAGCGGGAGGCCCGAGCAGTACTTC. Amino acid sequence: CASSPGTSGRPEQYF.